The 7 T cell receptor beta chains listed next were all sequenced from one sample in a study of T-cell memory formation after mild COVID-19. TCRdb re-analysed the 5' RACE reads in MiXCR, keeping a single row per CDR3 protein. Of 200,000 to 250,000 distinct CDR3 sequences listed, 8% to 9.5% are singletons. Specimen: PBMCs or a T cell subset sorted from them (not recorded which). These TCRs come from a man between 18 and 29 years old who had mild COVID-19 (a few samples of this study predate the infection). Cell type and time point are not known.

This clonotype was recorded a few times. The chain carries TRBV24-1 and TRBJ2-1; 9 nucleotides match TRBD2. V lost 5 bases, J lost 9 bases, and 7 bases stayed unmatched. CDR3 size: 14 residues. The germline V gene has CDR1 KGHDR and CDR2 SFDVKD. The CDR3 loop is CATSAAGGPFEQFF. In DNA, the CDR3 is TGTGCCACCAGTGCCGCGGGGGGGCCTTTTGAGCAGTTCTTC.

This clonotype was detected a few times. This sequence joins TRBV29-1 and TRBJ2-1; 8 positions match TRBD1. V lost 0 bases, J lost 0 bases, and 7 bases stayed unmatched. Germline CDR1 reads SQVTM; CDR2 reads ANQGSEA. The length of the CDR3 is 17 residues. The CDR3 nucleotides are TGCAGCGTTGAAGATCATCATACAGGGGGCTCCTACAATGAGCAGTTCTTC. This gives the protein CSVEDHHTGGSYNEQFF.

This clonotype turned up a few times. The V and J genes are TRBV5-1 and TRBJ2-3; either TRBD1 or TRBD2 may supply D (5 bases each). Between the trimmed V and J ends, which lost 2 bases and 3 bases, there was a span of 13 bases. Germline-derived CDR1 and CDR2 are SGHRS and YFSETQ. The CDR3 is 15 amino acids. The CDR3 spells CASSLWGSRTDTQYF. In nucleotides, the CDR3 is TGCGCCAGCAGCTTATGGGGGTCCAGAACAGATACGCAGTATTTT.

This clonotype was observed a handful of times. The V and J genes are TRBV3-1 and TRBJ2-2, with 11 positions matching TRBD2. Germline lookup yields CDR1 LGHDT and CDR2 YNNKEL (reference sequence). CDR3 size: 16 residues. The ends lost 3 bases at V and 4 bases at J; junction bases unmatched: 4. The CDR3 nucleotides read TGTGCCAGCAGCCACTCCGGGACTAGCGGCACCGGGGAGCTGTTTTTT. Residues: CASSHSGTSGTGELFF.

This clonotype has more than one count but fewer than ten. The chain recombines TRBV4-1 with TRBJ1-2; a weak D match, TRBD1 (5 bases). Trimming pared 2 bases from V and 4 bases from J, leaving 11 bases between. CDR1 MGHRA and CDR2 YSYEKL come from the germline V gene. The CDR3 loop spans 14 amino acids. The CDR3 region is CASSQPWGSYGYTF. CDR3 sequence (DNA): TGCGCCAGCAGCCAACCTTGGGGGTCCTATGGCTACACCTTC.

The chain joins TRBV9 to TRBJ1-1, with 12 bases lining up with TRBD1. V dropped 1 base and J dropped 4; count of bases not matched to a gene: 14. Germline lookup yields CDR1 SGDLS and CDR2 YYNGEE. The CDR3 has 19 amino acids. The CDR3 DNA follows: TGTGCCAGCAGCGTAATAGCCGGGACAGGGGGCATATTCGGCACTGAAGCTTTCTTT. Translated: CASSVIAGTGGIFGTEAFF.

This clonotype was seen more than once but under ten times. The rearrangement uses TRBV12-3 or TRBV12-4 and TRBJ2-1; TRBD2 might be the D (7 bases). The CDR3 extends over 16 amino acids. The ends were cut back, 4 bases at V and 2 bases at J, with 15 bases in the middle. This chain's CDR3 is CASSSRGGTPYNEQFF. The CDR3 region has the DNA TGTGCCAGCAGTTCGAGGGGGGGCACCCCCTACAATGAGCAGTTCTTC.